What follows are 21 T cell receptor beta chains derived from one specimen sequenced in a study of sequential checkpoint blockade in melanoma. As for treatment: randomized to nivolumab then ipilimumab (arm A) or the reverse (arm B). The data were produced by immunoSEQ multiplex PCR, yet TCRdb's version contains in-frame clones alone and is incomplete. The sample carries more than 35,000 clones, roughly 84% recorded once. The sequenced sample was CD8+ T cells sorted from blood (inferred from file names), obtained from a patient given nivolumab and ipilimumab in sequence. The receptors originated from a human donor with melanoma.

This clone was seen more than once but under ten times. V and J are TRBV28 and TRBJ1-3; possibly TRBD1 for D (5 bases). The V end lost 6 bases, the J end lost 1 base, and 16 bases lay between the germline ends. Per the germline V gene, CDR1 is MDHEN and CDR2 is SYDVKM. The CDR3 runs to 16 residues. CDR3 DNA sequence: TGTGCCAGCAGCTTAGGGGCCTTCCTTTCTGGAAACACCATATATTTT. Translation gives CASSLGAFLSGNTIYF.

This clone was seen once. V gene TRBV20-1 combines with J gene TRBJ1-2; unclear D gene. CDR1 DFQATT and CDR2 SNEGSKA come from the germline V gene (reference sequence). Trimming removed 6 bases from V and 6 bases from J, with 8 bases in between. The CDR3 is made up of 10 amino acids. CDR3 in amino acids: CSAIRNGYTF. In nucleotides, the CDR3 is TGCAGTGCCATCAGGAATGGCTACACCTTC.

V and J are TRBV6-4 and TRBJ1-2, with 8 bases identical to TRBD1. Germline V gives CDR1 MRHNA, CDR2 SNTAGT. J lost 6 bases, V lost 0 bases, and 6 bases had no gene match. The CDR3 spans 15 residues. The CDR3 coding sequence is TGTGCCAGCAGTGACTCGAGCCAGGGGGCGGATGGCTACACCTTC. Its protein product is CASSDSSQGADGYTF.

A single count supports this clone. The J gene is TRBJ2-4, the V gene TRBV20-1; D gene uncertain. V lost 1 base and J lost 9, with 7 bases in between. Per germline, CDR1 DFQATT and CDR2 SNEGSKA (reference sequence). The CDR3 totals 11 residues. CDR3 loop: CSARVTGIQYF. CDR3 DNA: TGCAGTGCTAGAGTGACGGGCATTCAGTACTTC.

This chain connects TRBV7-2 to TRBJ1-1; 7 nucleotides match TRBD1. CDR1 is SGHTA, CDR2 FQGNSA, per germline. The ends lost 3 bases at V and 7 bases at J; junction bases unmatched: 11. This CDR3 is built from 15 residues. The CDR3 region is CASSFIPQGSGEAFF. The DNA of the CDR3 is TGTGCCAGCAGCTTTATTCCACAGGGGAGCGGTGAAGCTTTCTTT.

V is TRBV19 and J is TRBJ1-1, with D maybe TRBD1 (6 bases). This CDR3 is 15 amino acids long. Germline lookup yields CDR1 LNHDA and CDR2 SQIVND (reference sequence). Trimming cost V 6 bases and J 4 bases, with 18 bases left between them. Here the CDR3 reads CASSSWGGATTEAFF. DNA of the CDR3: TGTGCCAGTAGCTCGTGGGGGGGCGCAACCACTGAAGCTTTCTTT.

This rearrangement joins TRBV9 to TRBJ2-3; a possible D gene is TRBD1 (5 bases). This CDR3 comprises 15 residues. The V end lost 3 bases, the J end lost 5 bases, and 16 bases lay between the germline ends. Germline CDR1 and CDR2: SGDLS and YYNGEE. CDR3 residues: CASSAPGGAGDTQYF. In nucleotides, the CDR3 is TGTGCCAGCAGCGCACCCGGTGGGGCAGGAGATACGCAGTATTTT.

The chain has TRBV27 and TRBJ2-3, with 9 nucleotides matching TRBD2. V shed 2 bases and J 0 bases; nucleotides not matched to a gene: 9. Germline CDR1 MNHEY, CDR2 SMNVEV (reference sequence). The CDR3 is 18 residues long. CDR3 protein: CASSLMTSGTLSTDTQYF. For the CDR3, the DNA is TGTGCCAGCAGTTTAATGACTAGCGGAACCCTTAGCACAGATACGCAGTATTTT.

The rearrangement uses TRBV9 and TRBJ1-1; D may be TRBD1 (6 bases). The V end lost 0 bases, the J end lost 0 bases, and 12 bases lay between the germline ends. The CDR3 is made up of 16 amino acids. Germline V lookup: CDR1 SGDLS, CDR2 YYNGEE. The CDR3 reads CASSVATGQMNTEAFF. As DNA, the CDR3 is TGTGCCAGCAGCGTAGCGACAGGCCAAATGAACACTGAAGCTTTCTTT.

This chain's CDR3 is CASTTPRGTEAEAFF. For the CDR3, the DNA is TGTGCCAGTACCACACCCAGGGGTACGGAGGCTGAAGCTTTCTTT. This rearrangement joins TRBV19 to TRBJ1-1; tentatively, D is TRBD1 (6 bases). V dropped 7 bases and J dropped 6 bases, with 21 bases sitting between them. Per germline, CDR1 LNHDA and CDR2 SQIVND (reference sequence). This CDR3 comprises 15 residues.

This chain joins TRBV2 and TRBJ1-1; 8 bases agree with TRBD1. Germline-derived CDR1 and CDR2 are SNHLY and FYNNEI. This CDR3 has 14 residues. The junction had 8 bases not matched to a gene; V was cut back by 7 bases and J by 4 bases. For the CDR3, the DNA is TGTGCCAGCATTCTGACAGGGGCGGGCACTGAAGCTTTCTTT. Translating it yields CASILTGAGTEAFF.

This clone has only one observation. V gene TRBV11-1 combines with J gene TRBJ1-1; TRBD1 aligns across 10 bases. Germline V gives CDR1 SGHAT, CDR2 FQDESV (reference sequence). V lost 2 bases, J lost 1 base, and 10 bases stayed unmatched. This CDR3 has 18 amino acids. The CDR3 DNA is TGTGCCAGCAGCTTATTGAGACAGGGGGCCGACAAGAACACTGAAGCTTTCTTT. Its protein is CASSLLRQGADKNTEAFF.

This clone came up a few times. The gene calls are TRBV27 and TRBJ2-3, with TRBD2 identical over 7 bases. V gave up 4 bases and J gave up 2 bases; unmatched junction bases: 6. CDR3 length equals 15 residues. The germline V gene encodes CDR1 MNHEY and CDR2 SMNVEV (reference sequence). The CDR3: CASSSGGGFTDTQYF. As DNA, the CDR3 is TGTGCCAGCAGTTCTGGGGGAGGGTTCACAGATACGCAGTATTTT.

This clone was observed a handful of times. The chain employs TRBV4-1 and TRBJ1-1; 9 bases match TRBD1. With 1 base clipped from V and 4 bases from J, the junction kept 4 bases outside the gene matches. Germline CDR1 is MGHRA and CDR2 is YSYEKL. The CDR3 is 15 residues long. The CDR3 reads CASSQGEDRGTEAFF. CDR3 nucleotide sequence: TGCGCCAGCAGCCAAGGGGAGGACAGGGGCACTGAAGCTTTCTTT.

The chain has TRBV2 and TRBJ1-4; D gene unclear. The V gene's germline CDR1 is SNHLY and CDR2 FYNNEI. V lost 7 bases and J lost 4, with 10 bases in between. CDR3 length: 13 residues. The CDR3: CASKALNNEKLFF. The CDR3 bases are TGTGCCAGCAAAGCACTTAATAATGAAAAACTGTTTTTT.

The rearrangement joins TRBV27 to TRBJ2-1; D is possibly TRBD2 (5 bases). Germline assignment: CDR1 MNHEY and CDR2 SMNVEV (reference sequence). The CDR3 is 17 residues long. The V end lost 3 bases, the J end lost 4 bases, and 19 bases lay between the germline ends. The DNA of the CDR3 is TGTGCCAGCAGTTTGTTCCCCGGGGAGCTAATTTACAATGAGCAGTTCTTC. It translates to CASSLFPGELIYNEQFF.

The chain is built from TRBV4-2 and TRBJ1-1, with no clear D. Looked up from germline, CDR1 is LGHNA and CDR2 is YNFKEQ. The CDR3 is made up of 14 amino acids. V lost 0 bases to trimming and J lost 4 bases, with 9 bases between them. The CDR3 reads CASSQEGESTEAFF. The CDR3 bases are TGTGCCAGCAGCCAAGAAGGAGAGTCCACTGAAGCTTTCTTT.

In nucleotides, the CDR3 is TGTGCCACCAGCAGCACCGGGGACATCTCCTACGAGCAGTACTTC. Translating it yields CATSSTGDISYEQYF. The chain combines TRBV15 with TRBJ2-7, with TRBD1 as a possible D gene (6 bases). Per germline, CDR1 LNHNV and CDR2 YYDKDF (reference sequence). Between the trimmed V and J ends, which lost 3 bases and 0 bases, there was a span of 12 bases. The CDR3 runs to 15 residues.

This chain joins TRBV7-9 and TRBJ2-3; 11 nucleotides agree with TRBD2. The germline V gene has CDR1 SEHNR and CDR2 FQNEAQ (reference sequence). With V trimmed by 4 bases and J by 0 bases, 3 bases remained unmatched. The CDR3 covers 16 residues. The CDR3 region has the DNA TGTGCCAGCAGCTCGGGACTAGCGGAGAGCACAGATACGCAGTATTTT. This translates into CASSSGLAESTDTQYF.

V is TRBV7-6 and J is TRBJ2-1, with TRBD2 identical over 7 bases. The V gene's germline CDR1 is SGHVS and CDR2 FNYEAQ. The CDR3 is 14 amino acids. Germline trimming cut 3 bases from V and 7 bases from J; bases unmatched to any gene: 6. DNA of the CDR3: TGTGCCAGCAGCTTCCTTTCTAGCGGAAATGAGCAGTTCTTC. Amino acid sequence: CASSFLSSGNEQFF.

This clone has a single count. The chain links TRBV27 to TRBJ1-1; the D gene is possibly TRBD1 (5 bases). The V gene's germline CDR1 is MNHEY and CDR2 SMNVEV (reference sequence). With 7 bases removed from V and 5 bases from J, the gap between germline ends came to 17 bases. The CDR3 sequence is 14 residues long. CDR3 coding DNA: TGTGCCAGCAAGTGGGGGGTCCCCGGAACTGAAGCTTTCTTT. Translating it yields CASKWGVPGTEAFF.